These 25 T cell receptor beta chains came from one sample sequenced in a study of blood T cell repertoires in COVID-19. Using immunoSEQ multiplex PCR, the repertoire was profiled, and TCRdb retains in-frame clones only, with some absent. Of approximately 170,000 clones detected, roughly 80% appear once; the ten largest clones hold under 15%. Sequencing was performed on peripheral blood. Receptor source: a woman between 45 and 60 years old with acute or convalescent COVID-19.

The chain carries TRBV6-5 and TRBJ1-5; possibly TRBD1 for D (6 bases). The CDR3 runs 15 residues. The germline gives CDR1 MNHEY, CDR2 SVGAGI. The germline V and J ends were trimmed by 8 bases and 2 bases, with 16 bases remaining between them. The DNA for the CDR3 is TGTGCCAGCCAGGGGACGAAAGGGGGCAATCAGCCCCAGCATTTT. It is translated as CASQGTKGGNQPQHF.

This chain uses TRBV15 with TRBJ2-7, with 7 bases identical to TRBD1. The length of the CDR3 is 15 residues. Germline loops: CDR1 LNHNV, CDR2 YYDKDF (reference sequence). With 5 bases clipped from V and 2 bases from J, the junction kept 9 bases outside the gene matches. CDR3 sequence reads: CATSPWDRRTYEQYF. CDR3 in DNA: TGTGCCACCAGCCCATGGGACAGACGGACCTACGAGCAGTACTTC.

This clone was recorded only once. The gene calls are TRBV6-1 and TRBJ2-1, with unresolved D. CDR3 size: 14 residues. Trimming left V 3 bases short and J 5 bases short, with 11 bases between. Germline V gene lookup returns CDR1 MNHNS and CDR2 SASEGT. The CDR3 loop reads CASSDRPNNNEQFF. The CDR3 DNA follows: TGTGCCAGCAGTGACAGGCCCAACAACAATGAGCAGTTCTTC.

The chain carries TRBV5-1 and TRBJ2-7, with 11 bases fitting TRBD2. The junction had 15 bases not matched to a gene; V was cut back by 7 bases and J by 6 bases. CDR1 and CDR2 from the germline V gene are SGHRS and YFSETQ. This CDR3 region has 16 residues. The DNA of the CDR3 is TGCGCCAGCTCCAGGTCGAGTAGCGGGGGGGCTGGCGAGCAGTACTTC. The encoded protein is CASSRSSSGGAGEQYF.

This clone was detected a few times. The chain carries TRBV24-1 and TRBJ1-4, with 7 bases matching TRBD1. The CDR3 consists of 15 residues. With V trimmed by 6 bases and J by 1 base, 4 bases remained unmatched. Germline V gives CDR1 KGHDR, CDR2 SFDVKD. In DNA, the CDR3 is TGTGCCACCAGTACCCACAGGGGAACTAATGAAAAACTGTTTTTT. This sequence encodes CATSTHRGTNEKLFF.

The rearrangement uses TRBV18 and TRBJ1-5, with a weak D call TRBD1 (5 bases). The CDR3 has 13 residues. The V gene's germline CDR1 is KGHSH and CDR2 LQKENI. V was pared by 2 bases and J by 7 bases, with 9 bases between. The CDR3 region has the DNA TGTGCCAGCTCACCAGGGGGAGGCCAGCCCCAGCATTTT. As protein: CASSPGGGQPQHF.

The J gene is TRBJ1-5, the V gene TRBV19, with 9 bases fitting TRBD1. The CDR3 contains 14 residues. J was trimmed by 6 bases and V by 7 bases; bases with no gene match: 7. Germline loops: CDR1 LNHDA, CDR2 SQIVND (reference sequence). CDR3 in DNA: TGTGCCAGTAAAACAGGGGGCGGGAGTCAGCCCCAGCATTTT. Amino acids: CASKTGGGSQPQHF.

CDR3 in DNA: TGTGCCAGCAGCCGACCGGGACAGAGTGCTTACAATGAGCAGTTCTTC. It is translated as CASSRPGQSAYNEQFF. This chain connects TRBV25-1 to TRBJ2-1; 7 nucleotides align to TRBD1. The J segment lost 4 bases and the V segment lost 6 bases, leaving 12 bases of the junction unmatched. The CDR3 has 16 residues. Germline CDR1 and CDR2: MGHDK and SYGVNS.

The rearrangement links TRBV30 to TRBJ1-3; 10 bases fit TRBD1. Germline CDR1 reads GTSNPN; CDR2 reads SVGIG (reference sequence). The CDR3 loop spans 15 amino acids. J was trimmed by 4 bases and V by 1 base; bases with no gene match: 4. The chain's CDR3 is CAWSEGQGQGNTIYF. The CDR3 DNA reads TGTGCCTGGAGTGAGGGACAGGGGCAGGGAAACACCATATATTTT.

The chain carries TRBV7-2 and TRBJ2-7; TRBD2 matches 10 bases. With 4 bases clipped from V and 0 bases from J, the junction kept 6 bases outside the gene matches. There are 16 residues in the CDR3. CDR1 SGHTA and CDR2 FQGNSA come from the germline V gene. In DNA, the CDR3 is TGTGCCAGCAGCTCCGGACTAGCGGAGACCTCCTACGAGCAGTACTTC. Its translation: CASSSGLAETSYEQYF.

The chain has TRBV24-1 and TRBJ2-2, with D maybe TRBD2 (5 bases). This CDR3 contains 16 residues. Trimming left V 3 bases short and J 6 bases short, with 16 bases between. Per germline, CDR1 KGHDR and CDR2 SFDVKD. This CDR3 is CATSDPRGRWPGELFF. CDR3 sequence (DNA): TGTGCCACCAGTGATCCCCGCGGGCGATGGCCCGGGGAGCTGTTTTTT.

The chain employs TRBV19 and TRBJ1-6; 11 bases line up with TRBD1. The CDR3 covers 15 residues. Germline loops: CDR1 LNHDA, CDR2 SQIVND (reference sequence). The ends lost 4 bases at V and 15 bases at J; junction bases unmatched: 11. CDR3 DNA sequence: TGTGCCAGTAGTACGGGACAGGGGGAATTCAGGGGCCTCCACTTT. Translation gives CASSTGQGEFRGLHF.

In this sample, this clone turned up once. The V gene is TRBV15, the J gene TRBJ1-2; 8 positions agree with TRBD1. Germline loops: CDR1 LNHNV, CDR2 YYDKDF (reference sequence). The CDR3 loop spans 15 amino acids. V dropped 1 base and J dropped 5; count of bases not matched to a gene: 6. The CDR3 DNA sequence: TGTGCCACCAGCAGAGGGGGGACAGGTCGTTATGGCTACACCTTC. This codes for CATSRGGTGRYGYTF. Full variable domain (remainder filled in from reference TRBV15 and TRBJ1-2): DAMVIQNPRYQVTQFGKPVTLSCSQTLNHNVMYWYQQKSSQAPKLLFHYYDKDFNNEADTPDNFQSRRPNTSFCFLDIRSPGLGDTAMYLCATSRGGTGRYGYTFGSGTRLTVV.

CDR3 in amino acids: CASSEQMTVGEQYF. As DNA, the CDR3 is TGTGCCAGCAGCGAACAGATGACAGTAGGCGAGCAGTACTTC. The chain couples TRBV9 to TRBJ2-7; D is perhaps TRBD1 (5 bases). Germline-derived CDR1 and CDR2 are SGDLS and YYNGEE. V dropped 3 bases and J dropped 6 bases, with 16 bases sitting between them. The CDR3 extends over 14 amino acids.

This sequence joins TRBV27 and TRBJ2-5; D is possibly TRBD1 (5 bases). This CDR3 has 14 residues. Germline values: CDR1 MNHEY, CDR2 SMNVEV (reference sequence). With 2 bases removed from V and 5 bases from J, the gap between germline ends came to 12 bases. CDR3 sequence (DNA): TGTGCCAGCAGTTTAGGCCAGGGTATGGAGACCCAGTACTTC. Its translation is CASSLGQGMETQYF.

This clone was counted a single time. The rearrangement uses TRBV7-9 and TRBJ2-1; 12 positions match TRBD2. Trimming took 5 bases from V and 7 from J; bases not matched to a gene: 6. This CDR3 has 15 residues. From germline, CDR1 is SEHNR and CDR2 FQNEAQ (reference sequence). The CDR3 region is CASSRLAGVANEQFF. The CDR3 coding sequence is TGTGCCAGCAGCAGACTAGCGGGAGTGGCGAATGAGCAGTTCTTC.

This chain joins TRBV5-1 and TRBJ1-1; D not resolved. Germline V gives CDR1 SGHRS, CDR2 YFSETQ. The CDR3 has 15 amino acids. The V end lost 0 bases, the J end lost 0 bases, and 9 bases lay between the germline ends. The CDR3 DNA is TGCGCCAGCAGCTTGGTCGGAACTATGAACACTGAAGCTTTCTTT. Its protein product is CASSLVGTMNTEAFF.

The V call is TRBV19, the J call TRBJ1-2, with D perhaps matching TRBD1 (6 bases). Trimming pared 7 bases from V and 5 bases from J, leaving 17 bases between. Germline CDR1 LNHDA, CDR2 SQIVND (reference sequence). The CDR3 runs to 14 residues. The CDR3 is CASTPGTFLYGYTF. In DNA form, the CDR3 reads TGTGCCAGTACCCCCGGGACATTTTTATATGGCTACACCTTC.

This chain joins TRBV6-2 or TRBV6-3 and TRBJ1-2, with a possible D match to TRBD1 (6 bases). Trimming left V 0 bases short and J 1 base short, with 18 bases between. Germline values: CDR1 MNHEY, CDR2 SVGEGT. This CDR3 region has 18 residues. In DNA form, the CDR3 reads TGTGCCAGCAGTTACTCTCGAGGACAGAAGCCTTATAACTATGGCTACACCTTC. Encoded protein: CASSYSRGQKPYNYGYTF.

The V gene is TRBV6-5, the J gene TRBJ1-1; maybe TRBD1 (6 bases). This CDR3 region has 15 residues. The germline V gene has CDR1 MNHEY and CDR2 SVGAGI. Between the trimmed V and J ends, which lost 3 bases and 4 bases, there was a span of 15 bases. The CDR3 is CASSYSQGFGTEAFF. In DNA, the CDR3 is TGTGCCAGCAGTTATTCGCAGGGGTTTGGCACTGAAGCTTTCTTT.

This sequence joins TRBV28 and TRBJ1-3, with 7 bases fitting TRBD1. V lost 6 bases, J lost 8 bases, and 19 bases stayed unmatched. Germline CDR1 is MDHEN and CDR2 is SYDVKM. The CDR3 runs 17 residues. The CDR3 nucleotides are TGTGCCAGCAGCCCCCAGGGGGTTTGGGGGTTAGGACACACCATATATTTT. Translating gives CASSPQGVWGLGHTIYF.

This sequence joins TRBV12-3 or TRBV12-4 and TRBJ2-4, with 8 bases aligning to TRBD1. The J segment lost 11 bases and the V segment lost 5 bases, leaving 5 bases of the junction unmatched. The CDR3 contains 12 residues. This CDR3 reads CASSGQGTLQYF. CDR3 coding DNA: TGTGCCAGCAGTGGACAGGGAACGCTTCAGTACTTC.

V usage is TRBV15 and J usage is TRBJ2-7, with D perhaps matching TRBD1 (6 bases). Deletions cut 4 bases from V and 5 bases from J, with 18 bases between. The germline V gene has CDR1 LNHNV and CDR2 YYDKDF (reference sequence). This CDR3 region has 15 residues. CDR3 in amino acids: CATSNELTGRNEQYF. The CDR3, as DNA: TGTGCCACCAGCAACGAATTGACAGGCCGGAACGAGCAGTACTTC.

This chain links TRBV9 with TRBJ2-7; 15 bases fit TRBD2. Germline CDR1 reads SGDLS; CDR2 reads YYNGEE. Trimming cost V 3 bases and J 5 bases; bases outside gene matches: 6. This CDR3 contains 16 residues. The CDR3 spells CASSGTSGGAQDEQYF. CDR3 bases: TGTGCCAGCAGCGGGACTAGCGGGGGGGCCCAAGACGAGCAGTACTTC.

The chain recombines TRBV20-1 with TRBJ2-7, with 8 bases matching TRBD2. The CDR3 has 13 residues. Per the germline V gene, CDR1 is DFQATT and CDR2 is SNEGSKA (reference sequence). The V and J ends lost 6 bases and 0 bases, in that order; junction bases with no gene match: 4. The CDR3 DNA reads as TGCAGTGCCAGTACTAGCGGCTCCTACGAGCAGTACTTC. This sequence encodes CSASTSGSYEQYF.